A single sample gave rise to the 20 T cell receptor beta chains below, sequenced in a study of T-cell memory formation after mild COVID-19. TCRdb itself ran the 5' RACE reads through MiXCR, one entry per CDR3 protein. The repertoire holds roughly 300,000 distinct CDR3 sequences, with approximately 14% as singletons. The sample comprised PBMCs or a T cell subset sorted from them (not recorded which). These receptors all stem from a man aged 18 to 29 who had mild COVID-19 (a few samples of this study predate the infection). Cell type and time point are not known.

Only a few counts were recorded for this clonotype. V is TRBV28 and J is TRBJ2-5; possibly TRBD2 for D (6 bases). V lost 5 bases and J lost 4, with 11 bases in between. Germline-derived CDR1 and CDR2 are MDHEN and SYDVKM. CDR3 length equals 13 residues. CDR3 nucleotides: TGTGCCAGCAGTACCCCAGCGGGAGAGACCCAGTACTTC. Translated: CASSTPAGETQYF. Filled out from reference TRBV28 and TRBJ2-5, the complete variable domain reads DVKVTQSSRYLVKRTGEKVFLECVQDMDHENMFWYRQDPGLGLRLIYFSYDVKMKEKGDIPEGYSVSREKKERFSLILESASTNQTSMYLCASSTPAGETQYFGPGTRLLVL.

This clonotype came up a few times. The V and J genes are TRBV28 and TRBJ1-3; 10 bases are a match to TRBD1. Germline V gives CDR1 MDHEN, CDR2 SYDVKM. V trimming: 5 bases; J trimming: 4 bases; junction bases outside the gene matches: 5. The CDR3 extends over 15 amino acids. The CDR3 nucleotides are TGTGCCAGCAGTCTCCCGACAGGGGGCGGAAACACCATATATTTT. It yields the protein CASSLPTGGGNTIYF.

This clonotype was counted between two and nine times. This sequence joins TRBV6-1 and TRBJ2-1, with 7 bases aligning to TRBD1. V lost 4 bases to trimming and J lost 6 bases; unmatched junction nucleotides: 9. The length of the CDR3 is 15 residues. CDR1 is MNHNS and CDR2 is SASEGT in the germline V gene. CDR3 protein: CASSAGATGSNEQFF. The CDR3 DNA follows: TGTGCCAGCAGTGCCGGAGCGACAGGGAGCAATGAGCAGTTCTTC.

This clonotype came up many times. The genes are TRBV7-8 and TRBJ1-1, with TRBD1 matching 10 bases. In germline, CDR1 is SGHVS, CDR2 FQNEAQ. The junction had 10 bases not matched to a gene; V was cut back by 6 bases and J by 3 bases. The CDR3 contains 16 residues. This chain's CDR3 is CASSRHRGTGDTEAFF. In DNA form, the CDR3 reads TGTGCCAGCAGTCGACACCGAGGGACAGGGGACACTGAAGCTTTCTTT.

The chain employs TRBV12-3 or TRBV12-4 and TRBJ1-5; TRBD1 might be the D (5 bases). The CDR3 is made up of 14 amino acids. The V end lost 1 base, the J end lost 7 bases, and 11 bases lay between the germline ends. The CDR3 loop reads CASSLGPGSQPQHF. For the CDR3, the DNA is TGTGCCAGCAGTTTAGGCCCAGGGTCCCAGCCCCAGCATTTT.

This chain joins TRBV21-1 and TRBJ2-5; the listed D gene, TRBD1, was not tested against the DNA. TRBV21-1 has pseudogene status. This CDR3 comprises 18 residues. CDR3 protein: CASSKALVLQGYLETQYF. The CDR3 nucleotides read TGTGCCAGCAGCAAAGCGCTAGTGTTACAGGGGTACTTAGAGACCCAGTACTTC.

The CDR3 nucleotides are TGTGCCAGCAGCCCTCAGCCGGGAGGACAGCTCTATGGCTACACCTTC. Protein: CASSPQPGGQLYGYTF. The chain is built from TRBV7-2 and TRBJ1-2, with TRBD1 as a possible D gene (6 bases). Trimming took off 5 bases at V and 4 bases at J, with 20 bases between the two ends. The CDR3 has 16 residues. From germline, CDR1 is SGHTA and CDR2 FQGNSA.

The chain carries TRBV9 and TRBJ1-6; D is uncertain. Trimming took off 0 bases at V and 4 bases at J, with 5 bases between the two ends. Germline assignment: CDR1 SGDLS and CDR2 YYNGEE. CDR3 length: 14 residues. CDR3 sequence: CASSVGGYNSPLHF. The CDR3 DNA reads as TGTGCCAGCAGCGTAGGGGGTTATAATTCACCCCTCCACTTT.

This clonotype showed up just a few times. V gene TRBV10-3 combines with J gene TRBJ1-5; no reliable D call. This CDR3 region has 14 residues. The V end was cut by 8 bases, the J end by 4 bases, with 15 bases between. From germline, CDR1 is ENHRY and CDR2 SYGVKD. The CDR3 loop reads CAIRSSADNQPQHF. CDR3 coding DNA: TGTGCCATCCGGTCGTCAGCAGATAATCAGCCCCAGCATTTT.

A few counts support this clonotype. The chain couples TRBV20-1 to TRBJ1-6; D is perhaps TRBD1 (5 bases). CDR1 is DFQATT, CDR2 SNEGSKA, per germline (reference sequence). The CDR3 length is 14 residues. V lost 0 bases to trimming and J lost 5 bases, with 8 bases between them. The CDR3 DNA reads as TGCAGTGCTAGAGATGCCAGGGATAATTCACCCCTCCACTTT. Its translation is CSARDARDNSPLHF.

This clonotype was recorded a few times. This chain connects TRBV6-2 or TRBV6-3 to TRBJ1-1, with D possibly TRBD1 on 5 matching bases. The CDR3 runs to 17 residues. Trimming cost V 0 bases and J 1 base, with 15 bases left between them. Looked up from germline, CDR1 is MNHEY and CDR2 is SVGEGT. This CDR3 is CASSYSSEGLRNTEAFF. CDR3 coding DNA: TGTGCCAGCAGTTACTCGTCAGAGGGGTTGCGGAACACTGAAGCTTTCTTT.

In its sample, this clonotype was seen a few times. The CDR3 coding sequence is TGTGCCAGCAAAATAGCGGGGGGCTTCCAAGAGACCCAGTACTTC. Its translation: CASKIAGGFQETQYF. This rearrangement joins TRBV6-1 to TRBJ2-5; TRBD2 aligns across 10 bases. Germline CDR1 and CDR2: MNHNS and SASEGT. There are 15 residues in the CDR3. Trimming removed 7 bases from V and 1 base from J; junction bases left unmatched: 6.

The chain uses TRBV6-2 or TRBV6-3 and TRBJ1-1; D is ambiguous. The CDR3 consists of 13 residues. The germline gives CDR1 MNHEY, CDR2 SVGEGT. Trimming shortened V by 6 bases and J by 8 bases, and 16 bases separated the two germline ends. This CDR3 reads CASSLGTGSEAFF. DNA of the CDR3: TGTGCCAGCAGCCTCGGAACCGGGAGCGAAGCTTTCTTT.

Ten or more counts support this clonotype. The V and J genes are TRBV7-2 and TRBJ1-5; no definite D call. V was pared by 2 bases and J by 3 bases, with 8 bases between. Germline V gene lookup returns CDR1 SGHTA and CDR2 FQGNSA. This CDR3 is built from 14 residues. This CDR3 is CASSLSGFNQPQHF. The DNA of the CDR3 is TGTGCCAGCAGCTTATCCGGGTTCAATCAGCCCCAGCATTTT.

This clonotype was recorded many times. CDR3 nucleotide sequence: TGCGCCAGCAGCCCCCCGGTCCCCGGGGAGCTGTTTTTT. It translates to CASSPPVPGELFF. The chain recombines TRBV5-1 with TRBJ2-2; D is unresolved. Trimming removed 4 bases from V and 6 bases from J, with 10 bases in between. The germline CDR1 and CDR2 sequences are SGHRS and YFSETQ. The CDR3 contains 13 residues.

This chain connects TRBV20-1 to TRBJ2-3, with TRBD1 identical over 7 bases. CDR3 size: 14 residues. Germline-derived CDR1 and CDR2 are DFQATT and SNEGSKA (reference sequence). The V gene end was trimmed by 0 bases and the J gene end by 1 base; junction bases not matched to a gene: 1. The CDR3 spells CSARDRGRTDTQYF. The CDR3 DNA reads TGCAGTGCTAGAGATAGGGGGCGCACAGATACGCAGTATTTT.

The chain couples TRBV16 to TRBJ1-5; D is uncertain. The CDR3 length is 12 residues. Deletions cut 4 bases from V and 10 bases from J, with 11 bases between. The V gene's germline CDR1 is KGHSY and CDR2 FQNENV. As DNA, the CDR3 is TGTGCCAGCAGCCCCCGATTCGTCCCCCAGCATTTT. Its translation is CASSPRFVPQHF.

The chain joins TRBV4-3 to TRBJ2-3; 9 bases map to TRBD2. CDR1 LGHNA and CDR2 YSLEER come from the germline V gene. Unmatched junction bases numbered 9, after V lost 0 bases and J lost 2 bases. The CDR3 length is 18 residues. The CDR3, as DNA: TGCGCCAGCAGCCAAGAGGGTCGCCTAGCGGGGTCCACAGATACGCAGTATTTT. It is translated as CASSQEGRLAGSTDTQYF.

The CDR3 region has the DNA TGTGCCAGCAGTGAAAGGACGGATGAGCCCCAGCATTTT. Residues: CASSERTDEPQHF. The chain has TRBV25-1 and TRBJ1-5, with D uncertain. The CDR3 consists of 13 residues. The germline V gene encodes CDR1 MGHDK and CDR2 SYGVNS. V dropped 2 bases and J dropped 8 bases, with 10 bases sitting between them.

The chain combines TRBV4-3 with TRBJ1-2, with D unclear. CDR1 and CDR2 (germline): LGHNA, YSLEER. CDR3 length equals 14 residues. The germline V and J ends were trimmed by 0 bases and 8 bases, with 13 bases remaining between them. For the CDR3, the DNA is TGCGCCAGCAGCCAAGAGGCGATATCCGTGGGCTACACCTTC. Its protein is CASSQEAISVGYTF.